The 19 T cell receptor beta chains in this list originate from one sample, sequenced in a study of blood T cells in healthy people across ages. Next came a second PCR, run for about 7 to 11 cycles, which used a sample-barcoded 5' primer along with a J-beta primer mix. TCRdb processed the 5' RACE reads anew with MiXCR; each CDR3 protein has one entry. The sample carries hundreds of thousands of distinct CDR3 sequences, 35% to 45% recorded once. Sequencing used blood. The receptors stem from a woman aged 60-70 years in good health.

Only a few counts were recorded for this clonotype. The V and J genes are TRBV20-1 and TRBJ2-5, with TRBD2 matching 8 bases. CDR3 length equals 16 residues. In germline, CDR1 is DFQATT, CDR2 SNEGSKA (reference sequence). After removal of 6 bases from V and 1 base from J, the junction contained 13 bases not matched to a gene. CDR3 sequence: CSASPASGPLQETQYF. The CDR3 DNA follows: TGCAGTGCCTCACCAGCTAGCGGGCCTCTCCAAGAGACCCAGTACTTC.

This clonotype was seen many times. The CDR3 protein is CSATTDRARGGELFF. The CDR3 region has the DNA TGCAGTGCAACAACGGACAGGGCAAGGGGCGGGGAGCTGTTTTTT. V gene TRBV20-1 combines with J gene TRBJ2-2; 8 bases are shared with TRBD1. Germline-derived CDR1 and CDR2 are DFQATT and SNEGSKA (reference sequence). Trimming removed 6 bases from V and 7 bases from J; junction bases left unmatched: 13. The CDR3 sequence is 15 residues long.

Concerning this clonotype: This may arise from a read error, as a much more abundant clone is one base away. The chain joins TRBV12-3 or TRBV12-4 to TRBJ2-7, with D tentatively TRBD1 or TRBD2 (6 bases each). This CDR3 spans 14 amino acids. CDR3 protein: CASSVADSRYEQYF. DNA for the CDR3: TGTGCCAGCAGTGTAGCGGACAGCCGCTACGAGCAGTACTTC.

With regard to this clonotype: This may arise from a read error, as a much more abundant clone is one base away. The V call is TRBV7-2, the J call TRBJ2-1; the D gene is possibly TRBD1 (5 bases). The CDR3 is 13 amino acids. Trimming stripped 5 bases from V and 6 bases from J, with 11 bases between. Germline values: CDR1 SGHTA, CDR2 FQGNSA. CDR3: CASSARQSNEQFF. For the CDR3, the DNA is TGTGCCAGCAGCGCCAGACAGAGCAATGAGCAGTTCTTC.

This chain links TRBV12-3 or TRBV12-4 with TRBJ1-1, with D possibly TRBD1 on 6 matching bases. Trimming left V 5 bases short and J 8 bases short, with 15 bases between. The CDR3 contains 13 residues. The DNA of the CDR3 is TGTGCCAGCAGTCAATTAACACAGGGAGAAGCTTTCTTT. Translated: CASSQLTQGEAFF.

There are a few counts of this clonotype. The chain employs TRBV7-2 and TRBJ1-1; tentatively, D is TRBD1 (5 bases). The CDR3 runs to 13 residues. The germline gives CDR1 SGHTA, CDR2 FQGNSA. The V end was cut by 5 bases, the J end by 10 bases, with 17 bases between. CDR3 amino acids: CASSPWGSGSAFF. The CDR3 bases are TGTGCCAGCAGCCCCTGGGGATCAGGGTCAGCTTTCTTT.

This clonotype was counted a few times. The chain has TRBV7-3 and TRBJ2-1, with 13 positions matching TRBD2. Losses at the gene ends were 1 base for V and 9 bases for J; bases not matched to a gene: 3. CDR3 length equals 15 residues. The germline CDR1 and CDR2 sequences are SGHTA and FQGTGA. CDR3 sequence reads: CASSLRTSGSGEQFF. The DNA of the CDR3 is TGTGCCAGCAGCTTAAGGACTAGCGGGAGCGGTGAGCAGTTCTTC.

This rearrangement joins TRBV29-1 to TRBJ2-7, with 8 bases identical to TRBD1. The V gene's germline CDR1 is SQVTM and CDR2 ANQGSEA. CDR3 length: 12 residues. V was pared by 7 bases and J by 4 bases, with 6 bases of the junction left unmatched. CDR3 protein: CSGGTGLYEQYF. As DNA, the CDR3 is TGCAGCGGCGGGACAGGACTTTACGAGCAGTACTTC.

Many counts were recorded for this clonotype. The chain is built from TRBV20-1 and TRBJ2-5, with 11 bases aligning to TRBD2. V lost 1 base, J lost 2 bases, and 3 bases stayed unmatched. CDR3 size: 15 residues. Germline V gene sequence: CDR1 DFQATT, CDR2 SNEGSKA (reference sequence). The CDR3 nucleotides are TGCAGTGCTAGAGTAGCTAGCGGGAGGCAAGAGACCCAGTACTTC. Protein: CSARVASGRQETQYF.

This clonotype was counted a few times. J is TRBJ2-1 and V is TRBV5-1, with 13 nucleotides matching TRBD2. The CDR3 is made up of 16 amino acids. V trimming: 2 bases; J trimming: 15 bases; junction bases outside the gene matches: 14. Germline CDR1 reads SGHRS; CDR2 reads YFSETQ. CDR3 in DNA: TGCGCCAGCAGCTTTACCGGGACTAGCGGGACAGACGTCCCGTTCTTC. Translating gives CASSFTGTSGTDVPFF.

This clonotype appeared once. The chain has TRBV20-1 and TRBJ2-7, with TRBD1 as a possible D gene (5 bases). Looked up from germline, CDR1 is DFQATT and CDR2 is SNEGSKA (reference sequence). CDR3 length: 13 amino acids. V lost 1 base and J lost 5, with 12 bases in between. This CDR3 reads CSARGRAFNEQYF. As DNA, the CDR3 is TGCAGTGCTAGAGGCAGGGCTTTCAACGAGCAGTACTTC.

On this clonotype: One end of the junction does not line up with germline, which may come from a read error. This chain uses TRBV9 with TRBJ1-1, with D unresolved. The length of the CDR3 is 13 residues. Germline lookup yields CDR1 SGDLS and CDR2 YYNGEE. Here the CDR3 reads CASSAGPAEVAFF. The CDR3, as DNA: TGCGCCAGCAGCGCCGGGCCCGCGGAGGTAGCTTTCTTT.

J is TRBJ2-3 and V is TRBV7-8; no reliable D call. Deletions cut 6 bases from V and 0 bases from J, with 16 bases between. The CDR3 extends over 16 amino acids. The germline V gene encodes CDR1 SGHVS and CDR2 FQNEAQ. The CDR3 loop reads CASRSSRVPSTDTQYF. CDR3 nucleotides: TGTGCCAGCAGATCTAGTAGGGTCCCTAGCACAGATACGCAGTATTTT. The full variable domain, its missing parts supplied by reference TRBV7-8 and TRBJ2-3, is GAGVSQSPRYKVAKRGQDVALRCDPISGHVSLFWYQQALGQGPEFLTYFQNEAQLDKSGLPSDRFFAERPEGSVSTLKIQRTQQEDSAVYLCASRSSRVPSTDTQYFGPGTRLTVL.

The chain has TRBV7-6 and TRBJ2-3; no firm D call. The CDR3 has 15 residues. Trimming took 6 bases from V and 3 from J, leaving 16 bases between them. CDR1 is SGHVS, CDR2 FNYEAQ, per germline. The CDR3 DNA follows: TGTGCCAGCAGGCTCGGGCCGCTCGGGACAGATACGCAGTATTTT. Translating it yields CASRLGPLGTDTQYF. The variable domain in full, with the rest retrieved from reference TRBV7-6 and TRBJ2-3, is GAGVSQSPRYKVTKRGQDVALRCDPISGHVSLYWYRQALGQGPEFLTYFNYEAQQDKSGLPNDRFSAERPEGSISTLTIQRTEQRDSAMYRCASRLGPLGTDTQYFGPGTRLTVL.

The V and J genes are TRBV10-3 and TRBJ1-1, with D tentatively TRBD1 (6 bases). The V end was cut by 3 bases, the J end by 3 bases, with 14 bases between. This CDR3 contains 15 residues. Germline V lookup: CDR1 ENHRY, CDR2 SYGVKD. The CDR3 is CAISEGGGRHTEAFF. The CDR3 DNA reads TGTGCCATCAGTGAAGGGGGGGGACGCCACACTGAAGCTTTCTTT.

Note on this clonotype: One end of the junction varies from germline; a read error may be responsible. V and J are TRBV29-1 and TRBJ1-1; D remains unclear. Germline CDR1 SQVTM, CDR2 ANQGSEA. CDR3 length equals 13 residues. The CDR3 is CSVEDTTGTEAFF. CDR3 sequence (DNA): TGCAGCGTCGAAGATACAACGGGAACTGAAGCTTTCTTT.

This chain connects TRBV7-3 to TRBJ1-1, with 8 positions matching TRBD1. Per germline, CDR1 SGHTA and CDR2 FQGTGA. V trimming: 7 bases; J trimming: 5 bases; junction bases outside the gene matches: 15. This CDR3 has 16 amino acids. CDR3 protein: CASNGLIGQGLTEAFF. The CDR3 DNA follows: TGTGCCAGCAATGGGTTAATCGGACAGGGTTTGACTGAAGCTTTCTTT.

Turning to this clonotype: Sequence at one end of the junction differs from germline and may be a read error. The rearrangement uses TRBV7-3 and TRBJ2-2; D possibly corresponds to TRBD1 (6 bases). There are 16 residues in the CDR3. Germline values: CDR1 SGHTA, CDR2 FQGTGA. The CDR3 is CAGSPIQGTNTGELFF. The CDR3 region has the DNA TGTGCCGGCAGCCCCATACAGGGTACGAACACCGGGGAGCTGTTTTTT.

V usage is TRBV4-1 and J usage is TRBJ2-3, with 7 nucleotides matching TRBD2. This CDR3 has 18 residues. The V gene's germline CDR1 is MGHRA and CDR2 YSYEKL. V lost 4 bases and J lost 7; bases outside the gene matches: 20. The CDR3 reads CASSRGSTRLATIHTQYF. Written as DNA, the CDR3 is TGCGCCAGCAGCCGAGGAAGCACACGACTAGCAACCATACATACGCAGTATTTT.